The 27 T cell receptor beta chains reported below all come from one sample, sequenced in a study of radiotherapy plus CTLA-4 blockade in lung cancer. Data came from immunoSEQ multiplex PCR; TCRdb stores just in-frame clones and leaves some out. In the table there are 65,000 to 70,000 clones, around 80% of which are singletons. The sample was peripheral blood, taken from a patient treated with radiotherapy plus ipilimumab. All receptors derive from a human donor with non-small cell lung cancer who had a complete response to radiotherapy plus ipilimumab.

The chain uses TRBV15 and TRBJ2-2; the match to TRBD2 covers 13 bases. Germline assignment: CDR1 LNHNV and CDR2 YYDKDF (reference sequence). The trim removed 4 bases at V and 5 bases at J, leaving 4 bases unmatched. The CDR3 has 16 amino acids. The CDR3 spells CATSKGLAGDTGELFF. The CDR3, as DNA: TGTGCCACCAGCAAAGGACTAGCGGGAGATACCGGGGAGCTGTTTTTT.

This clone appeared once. The CDR3, as DNA: TGTGCCAGCAGTTACCGCCTGGAGGCCGGGGAGCTGTTTTTT. It is translated as CASSYRLEAGELFF. The rearrangement uses TRBV6-5 and TRBJ2-2; D might be TRBD2 (5 bases). Trimming stripped 2 bases from V and 6 bases from J, with 10 bases between. Germline CDR1 reads MNHEY; CDR2 reads SVGAGI. This CDR3 is built from 14 residues.

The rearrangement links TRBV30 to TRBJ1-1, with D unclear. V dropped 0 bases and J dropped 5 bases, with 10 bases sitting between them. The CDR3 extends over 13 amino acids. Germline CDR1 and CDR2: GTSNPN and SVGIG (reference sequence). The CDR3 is CAWSVRTGTEAFF. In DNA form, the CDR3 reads TGTGCCTGGAGTGTACGAACTGGGACTGAAGCTTTCTTT.

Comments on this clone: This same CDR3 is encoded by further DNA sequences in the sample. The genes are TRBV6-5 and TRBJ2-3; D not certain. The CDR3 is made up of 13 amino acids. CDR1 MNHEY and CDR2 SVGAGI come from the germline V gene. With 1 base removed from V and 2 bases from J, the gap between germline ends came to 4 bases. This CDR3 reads CASSYLITDTQYF. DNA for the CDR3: TGTGCCAGCAGTTACTTAATCACAGATACGCAGTATTTT.

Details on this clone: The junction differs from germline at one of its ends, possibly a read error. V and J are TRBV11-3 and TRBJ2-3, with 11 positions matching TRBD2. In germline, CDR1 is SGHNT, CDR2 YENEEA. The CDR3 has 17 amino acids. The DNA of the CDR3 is TGTGCCAGCAGCTTACAGACTAGCGGGGATAGCACAGATACGCTGTATTTT. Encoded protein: CASSLQTSGDSTDTLYF.

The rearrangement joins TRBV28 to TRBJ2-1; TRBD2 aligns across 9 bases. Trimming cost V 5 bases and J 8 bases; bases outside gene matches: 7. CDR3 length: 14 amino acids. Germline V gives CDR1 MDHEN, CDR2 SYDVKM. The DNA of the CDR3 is TGTGCCAGCAGTGATTTTAGCGGGAGCTATGAGCAGTTCTTC. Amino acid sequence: CASSDFSGSYEQFF.

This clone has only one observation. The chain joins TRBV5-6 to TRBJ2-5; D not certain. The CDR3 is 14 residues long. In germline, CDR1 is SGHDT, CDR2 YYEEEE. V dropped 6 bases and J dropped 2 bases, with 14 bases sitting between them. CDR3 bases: TGTGCCAGCAACATAGGGTTGAGGCAAGAGACCCAGTACTTC. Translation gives CASNIGLRQETQYF.

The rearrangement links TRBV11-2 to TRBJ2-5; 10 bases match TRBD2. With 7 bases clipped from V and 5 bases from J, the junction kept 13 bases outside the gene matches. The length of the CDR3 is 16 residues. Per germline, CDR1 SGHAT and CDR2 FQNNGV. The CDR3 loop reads CASTRSLAGGVETQYF. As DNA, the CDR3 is TGTGCCAGCACCCGTAGCTTAGCGGGAGGTGTGGAGACCCAGTACTTC.

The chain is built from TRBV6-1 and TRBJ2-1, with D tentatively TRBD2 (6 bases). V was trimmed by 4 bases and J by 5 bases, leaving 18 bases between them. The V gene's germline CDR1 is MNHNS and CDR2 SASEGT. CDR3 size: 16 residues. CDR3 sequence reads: CASSGVGGTGNNEQFF. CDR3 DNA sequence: TGTGCCAGCAGTGGAGTGGGCGGGACGGGAAACAATGAGCAGTTCTTC.

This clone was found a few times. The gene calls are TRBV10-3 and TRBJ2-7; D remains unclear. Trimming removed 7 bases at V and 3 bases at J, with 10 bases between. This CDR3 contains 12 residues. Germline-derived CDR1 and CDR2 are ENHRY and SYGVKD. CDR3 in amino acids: CAIKGRDYEQYF. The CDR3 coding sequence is TGTGCCATCAAAGGGCGAGACTACGAGCAGTACTTC.

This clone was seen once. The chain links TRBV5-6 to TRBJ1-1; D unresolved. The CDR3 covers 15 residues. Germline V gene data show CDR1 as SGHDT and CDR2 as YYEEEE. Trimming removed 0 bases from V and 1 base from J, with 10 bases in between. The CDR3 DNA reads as TGTGCCAGCAGCTTGGGTTGGGGAAGGAACACTGAAGCTTTCTTT. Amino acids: CASSLGWGRNTEAFF. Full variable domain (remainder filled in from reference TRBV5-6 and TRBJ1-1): DAGVTQSPTHLIKTRGQQVTLRCSPKSGHDTVSWYQQALGQGPQFIFQYYEEEERQRGNFPDRFSGHQFPNYSSELNVNALLLGDSALYLCASSLGWGRNTEAFFGQGTRLTVV.

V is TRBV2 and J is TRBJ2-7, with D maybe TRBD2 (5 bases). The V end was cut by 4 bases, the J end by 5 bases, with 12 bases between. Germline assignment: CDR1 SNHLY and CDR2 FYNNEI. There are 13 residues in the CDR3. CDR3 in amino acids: CASSGQEVNEQYF. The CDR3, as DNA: TGTGCCAGCAGTGGGCAGGAGGTGAACGAGCAGTACTTC.

CDR3 sequence (DNA): TGTGCCAGCAGCGGGGACAGGGGGAACTATGGCTACACCTTC. This sequence encodes CASSGDRGNYGYTF. The chain joins TRBV5-4 to TRBJ1-2; 11 bases line up with TRBD1. V was clipped by 4 bases and J by 2 bases; unmatched bases: 1. CDR1 and CDR2 from the germline V gene are SGHNT and YYREEE (reference sequence). CDR3 length equals 14 residues.

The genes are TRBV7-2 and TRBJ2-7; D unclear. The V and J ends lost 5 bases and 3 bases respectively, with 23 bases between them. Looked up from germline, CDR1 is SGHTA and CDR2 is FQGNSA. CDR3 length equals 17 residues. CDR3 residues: CASSPQTTDTKFYEQYV. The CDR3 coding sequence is TGTGCCAGCAGCCCCCAAACCACCGACACTAAATTCTACGAGCAGTACGTC.

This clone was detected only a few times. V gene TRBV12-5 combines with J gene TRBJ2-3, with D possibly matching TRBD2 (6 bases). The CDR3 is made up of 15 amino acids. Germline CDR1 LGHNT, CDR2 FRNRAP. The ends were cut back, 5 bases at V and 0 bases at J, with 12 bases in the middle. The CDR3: CASGQGRGSTDTQYF. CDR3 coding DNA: TGTGCTAGTGGTCAAGGGCGGGGAAGCACAGATACGCAGTATTTT. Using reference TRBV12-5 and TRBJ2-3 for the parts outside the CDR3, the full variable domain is DARVTQTPRHKVTEMGQEVTMRCQPILGHNTVFWYRQTMMQGLELLAYFRNRAPLDDSGMPKDRFSAEMPDATLATLKIQPSEPRDSAVYFCASGQGRGSTDTQYFGPGTRLTVL.

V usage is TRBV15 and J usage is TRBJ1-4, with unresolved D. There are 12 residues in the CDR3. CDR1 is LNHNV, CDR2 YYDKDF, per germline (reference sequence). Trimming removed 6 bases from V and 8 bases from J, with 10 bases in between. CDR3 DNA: TGTGCCACCAGAGGATCCTTAGAAAAACTGTTTTTT. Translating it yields CATRGSLEKLFF.

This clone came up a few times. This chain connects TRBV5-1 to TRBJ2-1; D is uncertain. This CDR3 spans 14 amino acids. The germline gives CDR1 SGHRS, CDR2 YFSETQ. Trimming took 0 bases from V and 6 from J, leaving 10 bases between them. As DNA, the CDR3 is TGCGCCAGCAGCTTGGGAGGCCAAGTCAATGAGCAGTTCTTC. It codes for CASSLGGQVNEQFF.

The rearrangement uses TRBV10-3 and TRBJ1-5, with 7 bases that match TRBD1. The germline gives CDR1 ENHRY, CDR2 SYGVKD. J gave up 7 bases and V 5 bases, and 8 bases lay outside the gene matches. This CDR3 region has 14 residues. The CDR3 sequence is CAISRTGAEQPQHF. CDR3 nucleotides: TGTGCCATCAGTCGCACAGGGGCGGAGCAGCCCCAGCATTTT.

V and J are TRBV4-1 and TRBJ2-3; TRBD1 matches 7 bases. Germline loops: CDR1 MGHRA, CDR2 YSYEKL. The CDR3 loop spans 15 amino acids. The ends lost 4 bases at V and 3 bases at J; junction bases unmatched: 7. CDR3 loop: CASSRTGTATDTQYF. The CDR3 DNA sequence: TGCGCCAGCAGCCGCACCGGGACAGCTACAGATACGCAGTATTTT.

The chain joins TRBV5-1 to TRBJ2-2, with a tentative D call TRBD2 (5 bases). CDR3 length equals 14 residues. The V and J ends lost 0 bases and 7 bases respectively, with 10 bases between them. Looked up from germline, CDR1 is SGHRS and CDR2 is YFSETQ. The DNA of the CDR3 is TGCGCCAGCAGCTTGGGCGGTAGCGTCGGGGAGCTGTTTTTT. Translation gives CASSLGGSVGELFF.

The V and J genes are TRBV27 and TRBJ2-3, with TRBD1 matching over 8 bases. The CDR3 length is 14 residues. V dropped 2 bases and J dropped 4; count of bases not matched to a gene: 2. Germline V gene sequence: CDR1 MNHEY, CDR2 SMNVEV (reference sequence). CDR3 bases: TGTGCCAGCAGTTTACTACAGGGGGCAGATACGCAGTATTTT. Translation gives CASSLLQGADTQYF.

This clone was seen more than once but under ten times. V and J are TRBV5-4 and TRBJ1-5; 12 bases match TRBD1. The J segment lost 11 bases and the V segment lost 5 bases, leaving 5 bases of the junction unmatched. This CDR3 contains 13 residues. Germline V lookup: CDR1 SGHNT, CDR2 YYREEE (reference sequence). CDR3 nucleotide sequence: TGTGCCAGCAGTCCGGGACAGGGGGCCACCCAGCATTTT. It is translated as CASSPGQGATQHF.

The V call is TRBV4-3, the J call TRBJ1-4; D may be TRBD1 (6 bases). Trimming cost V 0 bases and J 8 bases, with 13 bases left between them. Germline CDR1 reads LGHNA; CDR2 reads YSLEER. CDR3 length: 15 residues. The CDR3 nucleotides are TGCGCCAGCAGCCAAGAGTGGGGGGCTGGGGAAAAACTGTTTTTT. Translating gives CASSQEWGAGEKLFF.

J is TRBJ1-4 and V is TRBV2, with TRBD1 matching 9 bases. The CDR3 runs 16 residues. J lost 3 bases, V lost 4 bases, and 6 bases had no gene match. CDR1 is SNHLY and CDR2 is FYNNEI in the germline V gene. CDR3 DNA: TGTGCCAGCAGTGCTTGGACAGGGGTTTCTAATGAAAAACTGTTTTTT. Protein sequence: CASSAWTGVSNEKLFF.

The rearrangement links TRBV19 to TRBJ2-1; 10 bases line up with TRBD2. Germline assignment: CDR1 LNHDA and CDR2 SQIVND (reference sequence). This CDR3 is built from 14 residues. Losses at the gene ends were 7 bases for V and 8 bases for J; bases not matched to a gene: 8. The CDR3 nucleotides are TGTGCCAGTACCGTTGGCCTAGCGGGAGATGAGCAGTTCTTC. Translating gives CASTVGLAGDEQFF.

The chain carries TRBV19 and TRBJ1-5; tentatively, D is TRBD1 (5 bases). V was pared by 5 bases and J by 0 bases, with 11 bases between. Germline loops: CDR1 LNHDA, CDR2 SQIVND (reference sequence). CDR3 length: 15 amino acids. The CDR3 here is CASSPGGDSNQPQHF. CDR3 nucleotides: TGTGCCAGTAGTCCCGGGGGAGATAGCAATCAGCCCCAGCATTTT.

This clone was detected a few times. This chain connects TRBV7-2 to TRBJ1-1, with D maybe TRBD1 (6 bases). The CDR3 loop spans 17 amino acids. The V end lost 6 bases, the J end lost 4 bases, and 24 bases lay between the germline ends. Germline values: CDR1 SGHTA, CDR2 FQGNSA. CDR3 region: CASRLSGRTVGFTEAFF. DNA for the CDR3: TGTGCCAGCAGACTCTCTGGGAGGACAGTGGGGTTCACTGAAGCTTTCTTT.